The 17 T cell receptor beta chains given below trace back to one sample, sequenced in a study of control samples from healthy donors and cancer patients. Data came from immunoSEQ multiplex PCR; TCRdb stores just in-frame clones and leaves some out. The sample includes approximately 41,000 clones, approximately 94% of them seen just once. The sequencing sample was made of blood. Every receptor here comes from a man aged 55 to 70 in good health.

The chain employs TRBV7-3 and TRBJ2-2; no clear D. The CDR3 runs to 15 residues. The germline gives CDR1 SGHTA, CDR2 FQGTGA. V was pared by 6 bases and J by 0 bases, with 11 bases between. CDR3 in amino acids: CASSGGSANTGELFF. The CDR3 DNA sequence: TGTGCCAGCAGTGGCGGCAGCGCGAACACCGGGGAGCTGTTTTTT.

The chain joins TRBV4-1 to TRBJ2-3; weak D call: TRBD1 (5 bases). CDR1 MGHRA and CDR2 YSYEKL come from the germline V gene. This CDR3 is 17 amino acids long. Trimming removed 3 bases at V and 0 bases at J, with 16 bases between. The CDR3 sequence: CASSQRAGAASTDTQYF. CDR3 coding DNA: TGCGCCAGCAGCCAGCGCGCTGGGGCTGCTAGCACAGATACGCAGTATTTT.

Remarks on this clone: An end of the junction does not agree with germline; a read error may underlie this. The V gene is TRBV2, the J gene TRBJ1-4; D call uncertain. Germline CDR1 reads SNHLY; CDR2 reads FYNNEI. This CDR3 contains 12 residues. CDR3: CATSTRSEKLFF. CDR3 DNA: TGTGCCACCAGTACAAGGTCTGAAAAACTGTTTTTT. The variable domain in full, completed from reference TRBV2 and TRBJ1-4, reads EPEVTQTPSHQVTQMGQEVILRCVPISNHLYFYWYRQILGQKVEFLVSFYNNEISEKSEIFDDQFSVERPDGSNFTLKIRSTKLEDSAMYFCATSTRSEKLFFGSGTQLSVL.

This chain links TRBV3-1 (or the pseudogene TRBV3-2) with TRBJ2-1; no firm D call. CDR3 size: 13 residues. Germline CDR1 reads LGHDT; CDR2 reads YNNKEL (reference sequence). V was trimmed by 8 bases and J by 0 bases, leaving 8 bases between them. CDR3 sequence: CASLGNSYNEQFF. The DNA for the CDR3 is TGTGCCAGCTTGGGAAACTCCTACAATGAGCAGTTCTTC.

This clone showed up just once. The chain combines TRBV9 with TRBJ2-1, with no clear D. V was clipped by 0 bases and J by 4 bases, with 11 bases between them. Germline lookup yields CDR1 SGDLS and CDR2 YYNGEE. This CDR3 has 15 amino acids. The CDR3 spells CASSVAANKYNEQFF. The CDR3 DNA follows: TGTGCCAGCAGCGTAGCAGCTAACAAATACAATGAGCAGTTCTTC.

Here the CDR3 DNA reads TGTGCCAGCAACAGGGGGGGCCCGCAGTTCTTC. Translation gives CASNRGGPQFF. The chain joins TRBV12-3 or TRBV12-4 to TRBJ2-1; tentatively, D is TRBD1 (8 bases). The V gene lost 7 bases and the J gene lost 12 bases, with 13 bases spanning the gap. This CDR3 comprises 11 residues.

This rearrangement joins TRBV9 to TRBJ2-7; D not resolved. This CDR3 spans 14 amino acids. Germline V lookup: CDR1 SGDLS, CDR2 YYNGEE. V was pared by 0 bases and J by 2 bases, with 9 bases between. The CDR3 loop is CASSVDQAPYEQYF. CDR3 DNA: TGTGCCAGCAGCGTAGATCAAGCCCCCTACGAGCAGTACTTC.

This clone was seen only a few times. The rearrangement links TRBV19 to TRBJ1-2; a weak D match, TRBD1 (5 bases). The germline CDR1 and CDR2 sequences are LNHDA and SQIVND (reference sequence). V was trimmed by 3 bases and J by 8 bases, leaving 16 bases between them. This CDR3 is built from 14 residues. The CDR3 spells CASSITGPRIGYTF. In DNA form, the CDR3 reads TGTGCCAGTAGTATTACGGGACCGCGAATCGGCTACACCTTC. Full variable domain (missing parts from reference TRBV19 and TRBJ1-2): DGGITQSPKYLFRKEGQNVTLSCEQNLNHDAMYWYRQDPGQGLRLIYYSQIVNDFQKGDIAEGYSVSREKKESFPLTVTSAQKNPTAFYLCASSITGPRIGYTFGSGTRLTVV.

This clone came up once. The chain recombines TRBV6-6 with TRBJ2-7, with D uncertain. CDR1 and CDR2 from the germline V gene are MNHNY and SVGAGI (reference sequence). The CDR3 length is 13 residues. V shed 2 bases and J shed 3 bases, with 8 bases lying between them. CDR3 loop: CASSYRVSYEQYF. The DNA of the CDR3 is TGTGCCAGCAGTTACAGGGTTAGCTACGAGCAGTACTTC.

In regard to this clone: One end of the junction is discordant with germline, which a read error may explain. This chain connects TRBV7-7 to TRBJ2-5, with TRBD2 matching 8 bases. The CDR3 has 17 residues. Germline CDR1 SSHAT, CDR2 FNYEAQ (reference sequence). This CDR3 is CASSHWTSIELKETQYF. CDR3 sequence (DNA): TGTGCTAGCAGCCACTGGACTAGCATAGAGCTCAAAGAGACCCAGTACTTC.

This chain uses TRBV11-2 with TRBJ2-1; 7 bases are shared with TRBD2. This CDR3 region has 15 residues. Trimming at V came to 4 bases and at J to 7 bases, leaving 10 bases not matched to a gene. CDR1 SGHAT and CDR2 FQNNGV come from the germline V gene. As DNA, the CDR3 is TGTGCCAGCAGCTCCCGAGGTAGCGGGTCAAATGAGCAGTTCTTC. As protein: CASSSRGSGSNEQFF.

The CDR3 loop is CATTLAERRNEQFF. The CDR3 region has the DNA TGTGCCACCACTCTAGCGGAGAGGCGCAATGAGCAGTTCTTC. The rearrangement links TRBV19 to TRBJ2-1; 7 bases align to TRBD2. After removal of 10 bases from V and 6 bases from J, the junction contained 12 bases not matched to a gene. Germline CDR1 is LNHDA and CDR2 is SQIVND (reference sequence). The CDR3 loop spans 14 amino acids.

This chain uses TRBV9 with TRBJ2-3; TRBD2 is a possible D gene (6 bases). The V end lost 1 base, the J end lost 0 bases, and 9 bases lay between the germline ends. The CDR3 sequence is 15 residues long. Per the germline V gene, CDR1 is SGDLS and CDR2 is YYNGEE. In DNA, the CDR3 is TGTGCCAGCAGCGTATTCACTAGCAGCACAGATACGCAGTATTTT. It codes for CASSVFTSSTDTQYF.

The chain uses TRBV29-1 and TRBJ1-1; no reliable D call. V gave up 7 bases and J gave up 8 bases, with 8 bases separating them. The CDR3 has 9 amino acids. Germline V gene lookup returns CDR1 SQVTM and CDR2 ANQGSEA. CDR3 nucleotides: TGCAGCGCCCCAGGAGAAGCTTTCTTT. Protein: CSAPGEAFF.

The chain recombines TRBV28 with TRBJ1-1; D ambiguous. V shed 8 bases and J shed 1 base, with 8 bases lying between them. The CDR3 covers 12 residues. The germline CDR1 and CDR2 sequences are MDHEN and SYDVKM. CDR3 sequence reads: CASREGNTEAFF. CDR3 nucleotide sequence: TGTGCCAGCCGTGAGGGGAACACTGAAGCTTTCTTT.

The V and J genes are TRBV24-1 and TRBJ2-3; D is perhaps TRBD1 (5 bases). This CDR3 spans 16 amino acids. CDR1 and CDR2 from the germline V gene are KGHDR and SFDVKD. V lost 4 bases and J lost 4, with 17 bases in between. CDR3: CATSDRALPTADTQYF. CDR3 bases: TGTGCCACCAGTGACAGGGCGCTCCCTACTGCAGATACGCAGTATTTT.

The chain couples TRBV30 to TRBJ1-2, with a weak D call TRBD1 (5 bases). With 0 bases removed from V and 6 bases from J, the gap between germline ends came to 8 bases. The germline gives CDR1 GTSNPN, CDR2 SVGIG (reference sequence). This CDR3 has 12 residues. CDR3 sequence: CAWSVSGNGYTF. The CDR3 DNA follows: TGTGCCTGGAGTGTATCAGGGAATGGCTACACCTTC.